This is a list of T cell receptor beta chains from one sample in a study of T cell responses to AZD1222 COVID-19 vaccine. Generated by immunoSEQ multiplex PCR, the TCRdb table keeps only in-frame clones and is missing some. The sample has roughly 150,000 clones; around nine tenths are singletons. The specimen was peripheral blood, collected on day 0 of AZD1222 vaccination. The receptors originated from an adult in good health. The CDR3 runs from the conserved cysteine through the conserved F or W. The D gene is left open where the match is weak. The size field is filled for only some rows; it gives once, few, many or a size class.

J | size | V | D | DNA | CDR3
TRBJ2-1 | few | TRBV21-1 | - | TGTGCCATATTTAGCCCCGGGTCCCACAATGAGCAGTTCTTC | CAIFSPGSHNEQFF
TRBJ2-5 | - | TRBV5-4 | TRBD2 | TGTGCCAGCAGCGACTCCGGGGGGTACCAAGAGACCCAGTACTTC | CASSDSGGYQETQYF
TRBJ2-2 | - | TRBV3-1/TRBV3-2 | - | TGTGCCAGCAGCCAAGATCGTTTCAGAACAAACACCGGGGAGCTGTTTTTT | CASSQDRFRTNTGELFF
TRBJ2-7 | - | TRBV6-2/TRBV6-3 | TRBD2 | TGTGCCAGCAGTTACGACGGGAGGGCCTACGAGCAGTACTTC | CASSYDGRAYEQYF
TRBJ2-2 | - | TRBV5-6 | - | TGTGCCAGCAGCTTGGGGGACTTGAACACCGGGGAGCTGTTTTTT | CASSLGDLNTGELFF
TRBJ2-2 | - | TRBV4-3 | - | TGCGCCAGCAGCCAAGACCTGGCCCGTTCTTTGAACACCGGGGAGCTGTTTTTT | CASSQDLARSLNTGELFF
TRBJ2-1 | - | TRBV27 | - | TGTGCCAGCAGCCACTCCCAGGGAGGTGAGCAGTTCTTC | CASSHSQGGEQFF
TRBJ1-3 | - | TRBV19 | - | TGTGCCAGTAGCCTAGATCGAAACACCATATATTTT | CASSLDRNTIYF
TRBJ2-5 | - | TRBV14 | - | TGTGCCAGCAGCCAAGATTTGGAAGAGACCCAGTACTTC | CASSQDLEETQYF
TRBJ1-5 | - | TRBV19 | - | TGTGCCAGGGTTGGGTGGTCCCAGCATTTT | CARVGWSQHF
TRBJ2-1 | - | TRBV7-3 | TRBD2 | TGTGCCAGCAGCGCGCTCGCCGGGGGGTCCTACAATGAGCAGTTCTTC | CASSALAGGSYNEQFF
TRBJ2-7 | - | TRBV6-5 | - | TGTGCCAGCGCTTGGACAGCTTACGAGCAGTACTTC | CASAWTAYEQYF
TRBJ1-6 | - | TRBV28 | - | TGTGCCAGCAGTCCTAATGGTCGGGACGTCCACTTT | CASSPNGRDVHF
TRBJ2-2 | - | TRBV3-1/TRBV3-2 | TRBD1 | TGTGCCAGCAGCCCGACCGGGACAGGGGACACCGGGGAGCTGTTTTTT | CASSPTGTGDTGELFF
TRBJ1-1 | few | TRBV27 | - | TGTGCCAGCAGTCGTCGACGGGACACTGAAGCTTTCTTT | CASSRRRDTEAFF
TRBJ2-7 | - | TRBV5-4 | - | TGTGCCAGCAGCTCAAAAACAGGGTTCGAGCAGTACTTC | CASSSKTGFEQYF
TRBJ1-3 | - | TRBV9 | - | TGTGCCAGCAGCGCCCGTGACACCATATATTTT | CASSARDTIYF
TRBJ2-7 | - | TRBV2 | TRBD2 | TGTGCCAGCAGCCCTCCGGGACTAGATCCCTCCTCCTACGAGCAGTACTTC | CASSPPGLDPSSYEQYF
TRBJ2-1 | - | TRBV7-2 | TRBD2 | TGTGCCAGCAGCTTAGGAATGACTAGCGGGAGAGGTCGGTTCTTC | CASSLGMTSGRGRFF
TRBJ1-4 | - | TRBV6-2/TRBV6-3 | - | TGTGCCAGCAGTTACAGGAATGAAAAACTGTTTTTT | CASSYRNEKLFF
TRBJ1-1 | - | TRBV27 | - | TGTGCCAGCAGAAATCGTGCTAACACTGAAGCTTTCTTT | CASRNRANTEAFF
TRBJ1-1 | - | TRBV14 | - | TGTGCCAGCAGAAAACAGGGGAACACTGAAGCTTTCTTT | CASRKQGNTEAFF
TRBJ1-5 | - | TRBV13 | - | TGTGCCAGCAGCTCTAGTGGGGGACAGCCCCAGCATTTT | CASSSSGGQPQHF
TRBJ1-1 | - | TRBV10-2 | TRBD1 | TGCGCCAGCAAAGACAGGGCTCGCACTGAAGCTTTCTTT | CASKDRARTEAFF
TRBJ2-6 | once | TRBV18 | - | TGTGCCAGCTCACCACCGCCGGGGATAGGGGCCAACGTCCTGACTTTC | CASSPPPGIGANVLTF
TRBJ1-2 | - | TRBV12-2 | - | TGTGCAAGTCGCCCACCTCGACTAGCAAGCGAAGGGGCTAACTATGGCTACACCTTC | CASRPPRLASEGANYGYTF
TRBJ2-5 | - | TRBV2 | - | TGTGCCAGCAGTTCACAAGAGACCCAGTACTTC | CASSSQETQYF
TRBJ1-4 | - | TRBV6-5 | - | TGTGCCAGCATCCCCCTGGGGAATGAAAAACTGTTTTTT | CASIPLGNEKLFF
TRBJ1-5 | - | TRBV6-2/TRBV6-3 | - | TGTGCCAGCAGTTATGGAACCCAGCCCCAGCATTTT | CASSYGTQPQHF
TRBJ1-5 | - | TRBV7-2 | TRBD1 | TGTGCCAGCAGCGCACAGGGGACGAGTATGAGCAATCAGCCCCAGCATTTT | CASSAQGTSMSNQPQHF
TRBJ2-1 | - | TRBV6-5 | - | TGTGCCAGCAGTTACTCGATAGCCGGGAATGAGCAGTTCTTC | CASSYSIAGNEQFF
TRBJ2-7 | - | TRBV2 | - | TGTGCCAGCAGCTTTGCACTGCCTTACGAGCAGTACTTC | CASSFALPYEQYF
TRBJ2-5 | - | TRBV28 | TRBD2 | TGTGCCAGTAAGCGGGAAGGGAACCAAGAGACCCAGTACTTC | CASKREGNQETQYF
TRBJ2-7 | - | TRBV9 | - | TGTGCCAGCAGCGTAGCTTGGGGAGGCTACGAGCAGTACTTC | CASSVAWGGYEQYF
TRBJ1-2 | - | TRBV19 | - | TGTGCCAGTAGCAATACCCGAGTCGGGACCGCTAACTATGGCTACACCTTC | CASSNTRVGTANYGYTF
TRBJ2-7 | - | TRBV7-9 | - | TGTGCCAGCAGCTCCAATTACTACGAGCAGTACTTC | CASSSNYYEQYF
TRBJ2-7 | - | TRBV11-3 | TRBD1 | TGTGCCAGCAGCCCGCACAGGGGTTCTTACGAGCAGTACTTC | CASSPHRGSYEQYF
TRBJ1-5 | - | TRBV27 | TRBD1 | TGTGCCAGCAGTACGACAGGGAATCAGCCCCAGCATTTT | CASSTTGNQPQHF
TRBJ1-1 | - | TRBV7-6 | - | TGTGCCAGCAGCTTAGACTTCGCGAGAGTGGATGCCACTGAAGCTTTCTTT | CASSLDFARVDATEAFF
TRBJ2-3 | - | TRBV28 | - | TGTGCCAGCAGTACCTTAAGGACGTCAGATACGCAGTATTTT | CASSTLRTSDTQYF
TRBJ2-7 | - | TRBV6-5 | - | TGTGCCAGCAGTTACGATCGGGGATCCTACGAGCAGTACTTC | CASSYDRGSYEQYF
TRBJ1-2 | - | TRBV21-1 | - | TGTGCCAGCAGCCTTCCTCAGCCCTCTAACTATGGCTACACCTTC | CASSLPQPSNYGYTF
TRBJ1-1 | - | TRBV12-3/TRBV12-4 | TRBD1 | TGTGCCAGCAGTCGGACAGGTGATACTGAAGCTTTCTTT | CASSRTGDTEAFF
TRBJ2-5 | - | TRBV6-5 | - | TGTGCCAGCAGTTCGGGGACTTATCGGGGGACCCAGTACTTC | CASSSGTYRGTQYF
TRBJ2-7 | - | TRBV7-9 | - | TGTGCCAGCAGCCAGGGACCGGCCCCCTCCTACGAGCAGTACTTC | CASSQGPAPSYEQYF